The T cell receptor beta chain described here comes from a study of T-cell memory formation after mild COVID-19. This clonotype was seen a handful of times. Germline V gene data show CDR1 as MGHRA and CDR2 as YSYEKL. The CDR3 totals 14 residues. Trimming removed 4 bases at V and 7 bases at J, with 13 bases between. MiXCR was run by TCRdb on the 5' RACE reads, yielding one entry per CDR3 protein. The repertoire holds approximately 89,000 distinct CDR3 sequences, with 13% as singletons. The clonotype was recovered from a man younger than 35 who had mild COVID-19 (a few samples of this study predate the infection). Cell type and time point are not known. The specimen was PBMCs or a T cell subset sorted from them (not recorded which). The genes are TRBV4-1 and TRBJ1-4; D might be TRBD1 (5 bases). As DNA, the CDR3 is TGCGCCAGCAGCCCCGCCAGCGGGGGTGAAAAACTGTTTTTT. This codes for CASSPASGGEKLFF.